There are a few counts of the clone carrying this TCR beta chain. Under the authors' procedure: Estimation of nucleated cell counts relied on the amplification of reference gene primers. Profiling relied on immunoSEQ multiplex PCR, and the TCRdb table lists in-frame clones only, not all of them. The DNA was the basis for D and trimming; V, J and clone size are from that table. The table includes 52,000 or so clones, more than 80% detected once. This CDR3 has 16 residues. The germline gives CDR1 SGHTA, CDR2 FQGNSA. V gave up 5 bases and J gave up 1 base, with 17 bases separating them. The sample is drawn from a study of blood T cell repertoires in COVID-19. Whole-study context: PBMCs, B-cell-depleted T cells, or T cells provided the cDNA or gDNA that made up the material.

The genes are TRBV7-2 and TRBJ1-1; D is perhaps TRBD1 (6 bases). The sequence derives from an older man with acute or convalescent COVID-19. Material: peripheral blood. CDR3 loop: CASSPGTLGKNTEAFF. In DNA form, the CDR3 reads TGTGCCAGCAGCCCAGGGACATTGGGGAAGAACACTGAAGCTTTCTTT.